This T cell receptor (beta chain) was captured in a study of shared clonotypes between healthy human individuals. Study information: The study used three CD4 naive, three CD4 memory, two CD8 naive and one CD8 memory plate per donor. Findings and caveats of the study: For naive CD4 cells, 4% to 5% of clonotypes were shared across a handful of donors. Sampling included only blood; tissue repertoires likely differ.

With regard to this clone: Its target is unknown.

CD4+ cell separation produced CD45RA+ naive and CD45RA-negative memory subsets. The method was immunoSEQ multiplex PCR; TCRdb's version includes in-frame clones alone and lacks a portion of them. The sample lists some 2 million clones, 90% to 95% occurring once. The V end lost 5 bases, the J end lost 1 base, and 14 bases lay between the germline ends. This CDR3 spans 15 amino acids. CDR1 and CDR2 (germline): SNHLY, FYNNEI. Sequencing was carried out using naive CD4+ T cells sorted from blood. Subset given: CD45RA+ positively selected. The receptor was isolated from a man aged 18 to 30 in good health. The chain combines TRBV2 with TRBJ1-1, with D maybe TRBD1 (5 bases). The CDR3 bases are TGTGCCAGCAGTTTGCAGGGAGAAGGGAACACTGAAGCTTTCTTT. It encodes CASSLQGEGNTEAFF.